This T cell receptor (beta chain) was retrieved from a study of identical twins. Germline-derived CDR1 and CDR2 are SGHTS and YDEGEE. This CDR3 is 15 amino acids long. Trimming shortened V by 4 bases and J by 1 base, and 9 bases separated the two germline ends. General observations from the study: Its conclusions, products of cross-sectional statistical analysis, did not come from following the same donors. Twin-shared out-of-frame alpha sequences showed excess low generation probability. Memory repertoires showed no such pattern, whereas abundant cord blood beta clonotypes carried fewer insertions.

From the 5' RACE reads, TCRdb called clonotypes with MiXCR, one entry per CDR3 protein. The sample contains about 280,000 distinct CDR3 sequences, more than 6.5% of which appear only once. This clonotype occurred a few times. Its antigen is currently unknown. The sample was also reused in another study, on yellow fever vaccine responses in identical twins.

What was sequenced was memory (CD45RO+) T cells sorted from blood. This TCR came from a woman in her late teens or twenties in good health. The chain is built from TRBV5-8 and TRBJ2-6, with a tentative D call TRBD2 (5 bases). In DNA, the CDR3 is TGTGCCAGCAGCACCAGGAGGTCTGGGGCCAACGTCCTGACTTTC. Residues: CASSTRRSGANVLTF.